One and the same sample provided the 14 T cell receptor beta chains below, sequenced in a study of blood T cell repertoires in COVID-19. Clones were sequenced by immunoSEQ multiplex PCR, and TCRdb holds only the in-frame ones, with some missing. The top ten clones hold more than 13% of a sample with about 220,000 clones, around 89% of them seen once. The sample consisted of PBMCs or T cells enriched from blood (not recorded which). The receptors stem from a man under 40 who had been exposed to COVID-19.

The CDR3 sequence: CAISERVGGPQHF. The CDR3 DNA sequence: TGTGCCATCAGTGAACGGGTAGGGGGGCCCCAGCATTTT. The V call is TRBV10-3, the J call TRBJ1-5, with a tentative D call TRBD1 (6 bases). Trimming took off 3 bases at V and 9 bases at J, with 12 bases between the two ends. The CDR3 has 13 residues. The germline gives CDR1 ENHRY, CDR2 SYGVKD.

The chain links TRBV30 to TRBJ2-7, with no clear D. The germline V and J ends were trimmed by 3 bases and 7 bases, with 10 bases remaining between them. Germline CDR1 GTSNPN, CDR2 SVGIG (reference sequence). This CDR3 contains 11 residues. CDR3 sequence (DNA): TGTGCCTGGAGCCCGTCGGAGGAGCAGTACTTC. Its translation: CAWSPSEEQYF.

This clone was picked up a small number of times. This chain links TRBV12-3 or TRBV12-4 with TRBJ1-2, with TRBD1 matching 7 bases. CDR3 length: 13 amino acids. The J segment lost 7 bases and the V segment lost 6 bases, leaving 8 bases of the junction unmatched. In nucleotides, the CDR3 is TGTGCCAGCAGCCGAATGAGGGACAGTGGCTACACCTTC. Amino acid sequence: CASSRMRDSGYTF.

This chain connects TRBV11-1 to TRBJ1-1, with 8 bases matching TRBD1. Trimming took 5 bases from V and 11 from J; bases not matched to a gene: 10. Per germline, CDR1 SGHAT and CDR2 FQDESV (reference sequence). The CDR3 loop spans 13 amino acids. Here the CDR3 reads CASSQGQALPAFF. The DNA of the CDR3 is TGTGCCAGCAGCCAGGGACAGGCCCTTCCGGCTTTCTTT.

This chain links TRBV11-2 with TRBJ2-3; no firm D call. Per the germline V gene, CDR1 is SGHAT and CDR2 is FQNNGV. This CDR3 contains 14 residues. V was trimmed by 2 bases and J by 4 bases, leaving 10 bases between them. The CDR3 is CASSLFFEPDTQYF. DNA of the CDR3: TGTGCCAGCAGCTTATTTTTTGAGCCAGATACGCAGTATTTT.

This clone was detected only once. This chain joins TRBV6-5 and TRBJ2-3, with TRBD2 as a possible D gene (6 bases). V was shortened by 4 bases and J by 2 bases, with 16 bases between the two germline ends. Germline assignment: CDR1 MNHEY and CDR2 SVGAGI. The CDR3 sequence is 16 residues long. The CDR3 sequence: CASSSPASVDTDTQYF. CDR3 bases: TGTGCCAGCAGTTCCCCGGCTAGCGTGGACACAGATACGCAGTATTTT.

This clone has only a few counts. This chain connects TRBV6-5 to TRBJ2-1; TRBD2 aligns across 11 bases. This CDR3 spans 15 amino acids. CDR1 MNHEY and CDR2 SVGAGI come from the germline V gene. Trimming cost V 6 bases and J 6 bases; bases outside gene matches: 7. The CDR3 here is CASRALAGVGNEQFF. The DNA of the CDR3 is TGTGCCAGCAGAGCACTAGCGGGGGTGGGCAATGAGCAGTTCTTC.

The chain joins TRBV25-1 to TRBJ1-5; 11 bases line up with TRBD1. The CDR3 length is 16 residues. The ends lost 4 bases at V and 6 bases at J; junction bases unmatched: 8. CDR1 and CDR2 from the germline V gene are MGHDK and SYGVNS. The CDR3, as DNA: TGTGCCAGCAGTGGAGGGACAGGGGGTATGGGTCAGCCCCAGCATTTT. Residues: CASSGGTGGMGQPQHF.

This rearrangement joins TRBV4-3 to TRBJ1-4; D gene ambiguous. This CDR3 spans 15 amino acids. CDR1 is LGHNA, CDR2 YSLEER, per germline. Trimming stripped 4 bases from V and 8 bases from J, with 17 bases between. The CDR3 coding sequence is TGCGCCAGCAGCCGTTACTCCGCGGAGGACGAAAAACTGTTTTTT. Translated: CASSRYSAEDEKLFF.

V gene TRBV5-4 combines with J gene TRBJ2-3; 8 bases line up with TRBD2. The CDR3 extends over 16 amino acids. Germline V lookup: CDR1 SGHNT, CDR2 YYREEE (reference sequence). With V trimmed by 1 base and J by 7 bases, 11 bases remained unmatched. The CDR3: CASSLKRGGVSNTQYF. CDR3 nucleotides: TGTGCCAGCAGCTTGAAACGGGGGGGAGTATCAAATACGCAGTATTTT.

The chain couples TRBV5-1 to TRBJ2-7; D perhaps matches TRBD1 (6 bases). The V end lost 0 bases, the J end lost 8 bases, and 12 bases lay between the germline ends. The CDR3 has 13 residues. Germline values: CDR1 SGHRS, CDR2 YFSETQ. This chain's CDR3 is CASSLETGSKQYF. CDR3 coding DNA: TGCGCCAGCAGCTTGGAAACAGGGAGTAAGCAGTACTTC.

The chain couples TRBV29-1 to TRBJ2-2, with a tentative D call TRBD2 (5 bases). V was pared by 7 bases and J by 6 bases, with 12 bases between. Germline-derived CDR1 and CDR2 are SQVTM and ANQGSEA. This CDR3 is 12 amino acids long. CDR3 sequence reads: CSALAQPGELFF. For the CDR3, the DNA is TGCAGCGCCCTAGCCCAACCCGGGGAGCTGTTTTTT.

This chain links TRBV10-2 with TRBJ2-1, with D tentatively TRBD2 (5 bases). The germline V gene has CDR1 WSHSY and CDR2 SAAADI. This CDR3 region has 12 residues. V lost 6 bases and J 6 bases, leaving 9 bases between the germline ends. Here the CDR3 DNA reads TGCGCCAGCAGCGAAGAGGGCAATGAGCAGTTCTTC. Amino acid sequence: CASSEEGNEQFF.

The chain recombines TRBV7-2 with TRBJ2-2; TRBD1 matches at 8 bases. This CDR3 spans 16 amino acids. Germline lookup yields CDR1 SGHTA and CDR2 FQGNSA. The J segment lost 3 bases and the V segment lost 5 bases, leaving 8 bases of the junction unmatched. CDR3 loop: CASSPRDRRYTGELFF. CDR3 DNA sequence: TGTGCCAGCAGCCCCAGGGACAGGCGATACACCGGGGAGCTGTTTTTT.